Below, one T cell receptor (beta chain) is given with its context. Trimming left V 4 bases short and J 5 bases short, with 17 bases between. Germline V gene sequence: CDR1 SGHTA, CDR2 FQGNSA. The CDR3 length is 15 residues. Researchers took RNA transcripts and amplified TCR beta CDR3 regions from them. First-round RT-PCR used HTBI primers; second-round multiplex PCR followed. TCRdb reanalysed the multiplex PCR reads using MiXCR and keeps one entry per CDR3 protein. The profile shows more than 1,000,000 distinct CDR3 sequences, about 35% of them singletons. This sample is drawn from a study of Graves' ophthalmopathy and Graves' hyperthyroidism. Looking at the study overall: Hyperthyroidism was classified as stable if no ophthalmopathy occurred within 18 months of follow-up.

This TCR derives from an adult man with Graves' hyperthyroidism. Sequencing was carried out using peripheral blood or thyroid tissue (not recorded which). The rearrangement uses TRBV7-2 and TRBJ2-5; tentatively, D is TRBD1 or TRBD2 (5 bases each). CDR3 in amino acids: CASSSPTDEGETQYF. Here the CDR3 DNA reads TGTGCCAGCAGCTCCCCGACGGACGAGGGGGAGACCCAGTACTTC.